The 19 T cell receptor beta chains below were found in one sample sequenced in a study of response to subunit inactivated influenza vaccine. One entry per CDR3 protein results from TCRdb running MiXCR on the RT-PCR reads. There are almost 250,000 distinct CDR3 sequences in the sample; 10% to 15% occur only once, and about 8% lies in the top ten. Here the sequenced sample was non-naive T cells sorted from PBMCs, taken about 14 days before vaccination. Receptors originate from a man aged 45 to 65 who received an inactivated influenza vaccine.

This chain connects TRBV12-3 or TRBV12-4 to TRBJ2-7; D is possibly TRBD1 or TRBD2 (5 bases each). The CDR3 is 13 amino acids. With 6 bases removed from V and 4 bases from J, the gap between germline ends came to 13 bases. CDR3: CASRGTAGYEQYF. The DNA of the CDR3 is TGTGCCAGCAGGGGGACGGCCGGATACGAGCAGTACTTC.

The table lists this clonotype with a few counts. CDR3 in amino acids: CAISARDTGQYF. In DNA form, the CDR3 reads TGTGCCATCAGTGCCAGGGACACCGGGCAGTACTTC. The V and J genes are TRBV10-3 and TRBJ2-7; possibly TRBD1 for D (6 bases). The ends were cut back, 4 bases at V and 9 bases at J, with 13 bases in the middle. Per germline, CDR1 ENHRY and CDR2 SYGVKD. This CDR3 is 12 amino acids long.

This clonotype was counted a few times. The V and J genes are TRBV6-2 or TRBV6-3 and TRBJ2-7; D is unclear. The V gene's germline CDR1 is MNHEY and CDR2 SVGEGT. This CDR3 region has 13 residues. V lost 5 bases, J lost 3 bases, and 11 bases lay in between. The CDR3 sequence: CASSPTVLYEQYF. The CDR3 bases are TGTGCCAGCAGTCCCACAGTTCTCTACGAGCAGTACTTC.

V and J are TRBV7-3 and TRBJ2-7; D is undetermined. The CDR3 consists of 13 residues. V dropped 0 bases and J dropped 6 bases, with 9 bases sitting between them. Looked up from germline, CDR1 is SGHTA and CDR2 is FQGTGA. The CDR3 DNA is TGTGCCAGCAGCTTAACGTATACGGGCGAGCAGTACTTC. Amino acid sequence: CASSLTYTGEQYF.

This chain joins TRBV7-8 and TRBJ2-2; 7 positions match TRBD1. Germline lookup yields CDR1 SGHVS and CDR2 FQNEAQ. The CDR3 is 16 amino acids. Trimming took 1 base from V and 5 from J; bases not matched to a gene: 7. This chain's CDR3 is CASSLDPARGTGELFF. As DNA, the CDR3 is TGTGCCAGCAGCTTAGATCCAGCCAGGGGGACCGGGGAGCTGTTTTTT.

The V and J genes are TRBV6-1 and TRBJ2-5; possible D gene TRBD1, 6 bases. V lost 6 bases, J lost 2 bases, and 13 bases lay in between. The CDR3 consists of 14 residues. Germline CDR1 MNHNS, CDR2 SASEGT. CDR3: CASRPSGAQETQYF. CDR3 in DNA: TGTGCCAGCAGACCCTCAGGGGCGCAAGAGACCCAGTACTTC.

In its sample, this clonotype was seen many times. J is TRBJ2-2 and V is TRBV5-1; TRBD1 agrees at 8 bases. V was pared by 4 bases and J by 2 bases, with 4 bases of the junction left unmatched. Germline CDR1 is SGHRS and CDR2 is YFSETQ. CDR3 length equals 15 residues. CDR3 sequence (DNA): TGCGCCAGCAGCGCCGGGACAGGAAACACCGGGGAGCTGTTTTTT. As protein: CASSAGTGNTGELFF.

CDR3 protein: CASSLNGFTSSYNEQFF. The CDR3 coding sequence is TGTGCCAGCAGCTTAAATGGCTTTACAAGCTCCTACAATGAGCAGTTCTTC. The V gene is TRBV7-3, the J gene TRBJ2-1; D remains unclear. V gave up 1 base and J gave up 0 bases, with 13 bases separating them. The germline V gene has CDR1 SGHTA and CDR2 FQGTGA. The length of the CDR3 is 17 residues.

V and J are TRBV7-2 and TRBJ2-1; TRBD1 might be the D (5 bases). The CDR3 is made up of 15 amino acids. In germline, CDR1 is SGHTA, CDR2 FQGNSA. V dropped 1 base and J dropped 3 bases, with 10 bases sitting between them. CDR3 in DNA: TGTGCCAGCAGCTTAGACAGGAACCTCTACAATGAGCAGTTCTTC. Translation gives CASSLDRNLYNEQFF.

This clonotype was counted at least ten times. CDR3 sequence: CASSPPGISDSYEQYF. The CDR3 DNA sequence: TGTGCCAGCTCACCACCGGGGATTTCGGACTCCTACGAGCAGTACTTC. The chain links TRBV18 to TRBJ2-7; D not resolved. With 0 bases removed from V and 0 bases from J, the gap between germline ends came to 12 bases. Germline values: CDR1 KGHSH, CDR2 LQKENI. The CDR3 runs 16 residues. Full variable domain (remainder filled in from reference TRBV18 and TRBJ2-7): NAGVMQNPRHLVRRRGQEARLRCSPMKGHSHVYWYRQLPEEGLKFMVYLQKENIIDESGMPKERFSAEFPKEGPSILRIQQVVRGDSAAYFCASSPPGISDSYEQYFGPGTRLTVT.

The rearrangement joins TRBV19 to TRBJ2-3; D is unclear. Germline CDR1 and CDR2: LNHDA and SQIVND (reference sequence). CDR3 length equals 15 residues. V was trimmed by 8 bases and J by 2 bases, leaving 17 bases between them. CDR3 in DNA: TGTGCCAGTGAAAAAAGGGCAGGAACCACAGATACGCAGTATTTT. Translated, it gives CASEKRAGTTDTQYF. Combining the CDR3 with reference TRBV19 and TRBJ2-3 gives the whole variable domain DGGITQSPKYLFRKEGQNVTLSCEQNLNHDAMYWYRQDPGQGLRLIYYSQIVNDFQKGDIAEGYSVSREKKESFPLTVTSAQKNPTAFYLCASEKRAGTTDTQYFGPGTRLTVL.

This clonotype has a handful of counts. The chain has TRBV19 and TRBJ2-5; D may be TRBD1 (6 bases). The CDR3 is made up of 13 amino acids. From germline, CDR1 is LNHDA and CDR2 SQIVND (reference sequence). The V end lost 8 bases, the J end lost 4 bases, and 14 bases lay between the germline ends. The CDR3 loop reads CASARTVRETQYF. The DNA of the CDR3 is TGTGCCAGTGCGCGGACAGTAAGAGAGACCCAGTACTTC.

This clonotype was counted many times. The chain employs TRBV25-1 and TRBJ1-2; D is uncertain. The CDR3 runs 12 residues. Germline V lookup: CDR1 MGHDK, CDR2 SYGVNS. V was pared by 5 bases and J by 6 bases, with 10 bases between. Written as DNA, the CDR3 is TGTGCCAGCAGTACGATGGTAGATGGCTACACCTTC. It translates to CASSTMVDGYTF.

The chain recombines TRBV11-2 with TRBJ2-7; D not resolved. Germline V lookup: CDR1 SGHAT, CDR2 FQNNGV. CDR3 size: 14 residues. Between the trimmed V and J ends, which lost 7 bases and 0 bases, there was a span of 13 bases. The CDR3 loop reads CASNFGIRSYEQYF. The CDR3 DNA reads TGTGCCAGCAACTTCGGTATCCGCTCCTACGAGCAGTACTTC. The complete variable domain, with remaining parts taken from reference TRBV11-2 and TRBJ2-7, reads EAGVAQSPRYKIIEKRQSVAFWCNPISGHATLYWYQQILGQGPKLLIQFQNNGVVDDSQLPKDRFSAERLKGVDSTLKIQPAKLEDSAVYLCASNFGIRSYEQYFGPGTRLTVT.

This chain uses TRBV20-1 with TRBJ2-3, with D possibly being TRBD2 (6 bases). The germline V gene encodes CDR1 DFQATT and CDR2 SNEGSKA (reference sequence). V was trimmed by 5 bases and J by 1 base, leaving 10 bases between them. The CDR3 is 13 residues long. In nucleotides, the CDR3 is TGCAGTGCTGCGGGACCCGGCACAGATACGCAGTATTTT. Protein: CSAAGPGTDTQYF.

The chain is built from TRBV7-3 and TRBJ2-1; 8 bases fit TRBD1. The CDR3 is 16 amino acids. Germline V gene lookup returns CDR1 SGHTA and CDR2 FQGTGA. Losses at the gene ends were 4 bases for V and 0 bases for J; bases not matched to a gene: 5. In DNA, the CDR3 is TGTGCCAGCAGCTCTAGACAGGGGAGCTCCTACAATGAGCAGTTCTTC. Translated, it gives CASSSRQGSSYNEQFF.

This clonotype showed up just a few times. The rearrangement uses TRBV12-3 or TRBV12-4 and TRBJ1-2, with D uncertain. The V gene lost 5 bases and the J gene lost 0 bases, with 7 bases spanning the gap. The CDR3 loop spans 13 amino acids. The CDR3 sequence: CASSATPNYGYTF. Written as DNA, the CDR3 is TGTGCCAGCAGTGCGACCCCTAACTATGGCTACACCTTC.

This clonotype has a handful of counts. V usage is TRBV4-1 and J usage is TRBJ2-1; 7 nucleotides agree with TRBD2. Losses at the gene ends were 0 bases for V and 6 bases for J; bases not matched to a gene: 8. Germline CDR1 reads MGHRA; CDR2 reads YSYEKL. The CDR3 sequence is 16 residues long. For the CDR3, the DNA is TGCGCCAGCAGCCAAGACCGGACTAGAACTGTCAATGAGCAGTTCTTC. Translating it yields CASSQDRTRTVNEQFF.

This chain uses TRBV20-1 with TRBJ2-4; either TRBD1 or TRBD2 may supply D (6 bases each). The CDR3 runs to 13 residues. The V gene lost 3 bases and the J gene lost 8 bases, with 14 bases spanning the gap. Germline assignment: CDR1 DFQATT and CDR2 SNEGSKA (reference sequence). CDR3 protein: CSASPQGGHIQYF. The CDR3 nucleotides read TGCAGTGCTAGCCCACAGGGAGGACACATTCAGTACTTC.